This T cell receptor beta chain was observed in a study of blood T cell repertoires in COVID-19 (dated by TCRdb to about 2020). Regarding the complete study: Samples covering the acute and convalescent phases of COVID-19 were provided by collaborators in the United States, Italy and Spain. The material from the prospective study consisted of cDNA or gDNA derived from T cells, B-cell-depleted T cells, or PBMCs. Deeply sampled blood TCRbeta repertoires from subjects exposed to, actively infected with, or recovered from COVID-19 were included in the dataset. The repertoires were released in a freely available public database intended as a resource for research on the immune response to SARS-CoV-2. The samples were drawn from two sources: the first 160 participants of the ongoing ImmuneRACE study, and 950 to 1,500 subjects contributed by 6 global collaborators. The sample metadata nearly always contained a de-identified subject ID, COVID-19 status, age in years and sex. HLA class I and class II types, where available, came from metadata supplied by the sample provider rather than from assay-based typing. The investigation overall reported the following: How much clinical and demographic metadata was included differed by source and by participant, and the metadata was provided uncurated.

Enrolling through a virtual design, the prospective study's participants ranged in age from about 18 to 89 years and lived across about two dozen United States geographic areas. Cohort assignment in the prospective study relied on participant-reported clinical history from a screening survey and a study questionnaire. Recovered participants in ImmuneRACE Cohort 3 were defined by two consecutive negative NP/OP PCR tests, clearance by a healthcare professional, or resolution of symptoms. Mobile phlebotomists in the prospective study collected whole blood, serum and a nasopharyngeal or oropharyngeal swab from every participant. Additional blood draws and questionnaires over an approximately 2-month period could optionally be provided by prospective study participants. Before DNA extraction, prospective study blood samples were shipped either frozen or at room temperature. Via the germline V gene, CDR1 is SNHLY and CDR2 FYNNEI. The CDR3 contains 15 residues, cysteine and phenylalanine counted. Only CDR3 DNA is held: 45 bases, read in frame from base 1. V loses 6 bases, J loses 2 bases, and the germline ends lie 14 bases apart.

TCRbeta CDR3 regions were amplified from genomic DNA by means of the immunoSEQ Assay, a bias-controlled multiplex PCR. The study's processing was this. The number of nucleated cells in each sample was estimated by amplification of reference gene primers within the assay. Sequence reads were collapsed and filtered to measure the absolute abundance of every unique TCRbeta CDR3 rearrangement. For each sample, productive Simpson clonality was calculated as the square root of Simpson's diversity index across productive rearrangements. This is the immuneACCESS table as TCRdb keeps it, with only in-frame sequences that have V and J called. A part of the clones is gone; compared with another copy, unresolved V genes explain less than half, and the rest is unexplained. V and J calls and clone size follow that table, whereas D and trimming were derived from the DNA. The sample table lists around 250,000 clones, approximately 85% of them with a count of one. Approximately 2% of the sample rests with the top ten.

As to this clone: There is no known antigen for this receptor. Within one base of it there is no much larger clone, and no base qualities were kept.

This receptor was identified in a woman in her 50s who had recovered from COVID-19. The chain was built from TRBV2 and TRBJ2-1; D gene: possibly TRBD2, on 6 matching bases. The specimen sequenced was PBMCs or T cells enriched from blood (not recorded which). The CDR3 protein sequence reads: CASRAGLSAYNEQFF. The DNA sequence follows: TGTGCCAGCAGGGCGGGATTGAGCGCCTACAATGAGCAGTTCTTC.